These 18 T cell receptor beta chains were all obtained from the same sample, sequenced in a study of cytomegalovirus exposure and HLA in healthy donors. The PCR contained 60 Vbeta and 13 Jbeta primers. The data were produced by immunoSEQ multiplex PCR, yet TCRdb's version contains in-frame clones alone and is incomplete. Of some 100,000 clones listed, about 79% are singletons. Specimen: PBMCs. The receptors derive from a female donor in good health and CMV-seropositive.

The CDR3 loop is CASSLGTGTYNEQFF. As DNA, the CDR3 is TGTGCCAGCAGCTTAGGGACAGGGACCTACAATGAGCAGTTCTTC. The rearrangement uses TRBV7-9 and TRBJ2-1; TRBD1 aligns across 8 bases. CDR1 and CDR2 from the germline V gene are SEHNR and FQNEAQ (reference sequence). V gave up 1 base and J gave up 2 bases; unmatched junction bases: 1. The CDR3 has 15 residues.

This sequence joins TRBV2 and TRBJ2-1; 14 nucleotides align to TRBD2. V lost 11 bases to trimming and J lost 12 bases; unmatched junction nucleotides: 9. The CDR3 is made up of 13 amino acids. The germline gives CDR1 SNHLY, CDR2 FYNNEI. CDR3: CALSGTSGSWQFF. The CDR3 coding sequence is TGTGCCCTATCCGGGACTAGCGGGAGTTGGCAGTTCTTC. Using reference TRBV2 and TRBJ2-1 for the parts outside the CDR3, the full variable domain is EPEVTQTPSHQVTQMGQEVILRCVPISNHLYFYWYRQILGQKVEFLVSFYNNEISEKSEIFDDQFSVERPDGSNFTLKIRSTKLEDSAMYFCALSGTSGSWQFFGPGTRLTVL.

This clone was recorded a few times. The V call is TRBV5-4, the J call TRBJ2-1, with 8 bases identical to TRBD2. The CDR3 contains 15 residues. CDR1 is SGHNT, CDR2 YYREEE, per germline (reference sequence). V shed 1 base and J 7 bases; nucleotides not matched to a gene: 7. CDR3 sequence reads: CASSLPSGSWNEQFF. The CDR3 bases are TGTGCCAGCAGCTTGCCCAGCGGGAGTTGGAATGAGCAGTTCTTC.

The gene calls are TRBV18 and TRBJ2-2; unclear D gene. The length of the CDR3 is 16 residues. The germline V gene encodes CDR1 KGHSH and CDR2 LQKENI. The V gene lost 6 bases and the J gene lost 0 bases, with 14 bases spanning the gap. CDR3 sequence: CASSPYYRTNTGELFF. In nucleotides, the CDR3 is TGTGCCAGCTCCCCGTACTACCGGACGAACACCGGGGAGCTGTTTTTT.

The chain is built from TRBV6-5 and TRBJ2-7; D remains ambiguous. This CDR3 is built from 13 residues. Germline CDR1 and CDR2: MNHEY and SVGAGI. V was trimmed by 2 bases and J by 0 bases, leaving 5 bases between them. CDR3 amino acids: CASSYTNSYEQYF. The CDR3, as DNA: TGTGCCAGCAGTTACACTAACTCCTACGAGCAGTACTTC.

The chain uses TRBV27 and TRBJ1-6; D unresolved. This CDR3 region has 17 residues. Trimming shortened V by 6 bases and J by 0 bases, and 15 bases separated the two germline ends. Germline V gene data show CDR1 as MNHEY and CDR2 as SMNVEV (reference sequence). The CDR3 spells CASRREWGSSYNSPLHF. For the CDR3, the DNA is TGTGCCAGCAGACGGGAGTGGGGAAGCTCCTATAATTCACCCCTCCACTTT.

There are a few counts of this clone. The V call is TRBV28, the J call TRBJ1-3; perhaps TRBD1 as D (5 bases). The CDR3 length is 15 residues. The V and J ends lost 3 bases and 3 bases respectively, with 12 bases between them. Germline assignment: CDR1 MDHEN and CDR2 SYDVKM. Here the CDR3 DNA reads TGTGCCAGCAGTTTGGGGGGATCCCTTGGAAACACCATATATTTT. Protein sequence: CASSLGGSLGNTIYF.

The chain carries TRBV27 and TRBJ1-4, with TRBD1 matching 8 bases. After removal of 5 bases from V and 6 bases from J, the junction contained 8 bases not matched to a gene. Germline V gene sequence: CDR1 MNHEY, CDR2 SMNVEV (reference sequence). This CDR3 has 15 amino acids. DNA for the CDR3: TGTGCCAGCAGTCTTACCGGACAGGGATATGAAAAACTGTTTTTT. This encodes CASSLTGQGYEKLFF. The full variable domain, with the rest looked up from reference TRBV27 and TRBJ1-4, is EAQVTQNPRYLITVTGKKLTVTCSQNMNHEYMSWYRQDPGLGLRQIYYSMNVEVTDKGDVPEGYKVSRKEKRNFPLILESPSPNQTSLYFCASSLTGQGYEKLFFGSGTQLSVL.

This clone was seen only a few times. The rearrangement links TRBV10-2 to TRBJ2-4, with a possible D match to TRBD1 (5 bases). Trimming cost V 1 base and J 0 bases, with 16 bases left between them. Germline V gene lookup returns CDR1 WSHSY and CDR2 SAAADI. This CDR3 has 18 residues. The CDR3 reads CASSEFYGQALAKNIQYF. CDR3 DNA: TGCGCCAGCAGTGAGTTTTATGGACAAGCTCTAGCCAAAAACATTCAGTACTTC.

The rearrangement joins TRBV6-5 to TRBJ2-5; TRBD1 matches at 9 bases. Germline assignment: CDR1 MNHEY and CDR2 SVGAGI. V lost 2 bases and J lost 5; bases outside the gene matches: 6. The CDR3 is made up of 15 amino acids. The CDR3 reads CASSYQQGAGETQYF. The CDR3 DNA follows: TGTGCCAGCAGTTACCAACAGGGGGCAGGGGAGACCCAGTACTTC.

The chain uses TRBV11-2 and TRBJ1-2; 9 bases fit TRBD1. There are 15 residues in the CDR3. With 1 base clipped from V and 8 bases from J, the junction kept 8 bases outside the gene matches. Looked up from germline, CDR1 is SGHAT and CDR2 is FQNNGV. The CDR3: CASSLVGTGSDGYTF. In nucleotides, the CDR3 is TGTGCCAGCAGCTTAGTGGGGACAGGGTCGGACGGCTACACCTTC.

The gene calls are TRBV6-5 and TRBJ2-5; 9 bases align to TRBD1. Germline V gene sequence: CDR1 MNHEY, CDR2 SVGAGI. Trimming at V came to 5 bases and at J to 5 bases, leaving 6 bases not matched to a gene. This CDR3 spans 14 amino acids. The CDR3, as DNA: TGTGCCAGCAGTACCACAGGGGGCTGGGAGACCCAGTACTTC. This sequence encodes CASSTTGGWETQYF.

The chain uses TRBV27 and TRBJ2-7, with 7 bases fitting TRBD2. The CDR3 consists of 15 residues. Germline CDR1 is MNHEY and CDR2 is SMNVEV (reference sequence). V shed 6 bases, J shed 0 bases, and the junction held 8 bases outside the gene matches. CDR3 in amino acids: CASSSPSGGSYEQYF. CDR3 DNA: TGTGCCAGCAGCTCCCCCTCGGGGGGCTCCTACGAGCAGTACTTC.

This chain uses TRBV2 with TRBJ2-1; D is uncertain. V dropped 1 base and J dropped 5 bases, with 12 bases sitting between them. The CDR3 runs to 15 residues. Germline lookup yields CDR1 SNHLY and CDR2 FYNNEI. CDR3 in amino acids: CASSEDSLAHNEQFF. The CDR3 DNA is TGTGCCAGCAGTGAAGATTCGCTCGCGCACAATGAGCAGTTCTTC.

In regard to this clone: One junction end disagrees with the germline gene, perhaps due to a read error. V gene TRBV7-9 combines with J gene TRBJ1-1; D remains unclear. The CDR3 runs to 12 residues. The germline CDR1 and CDR2 sequences are SEHNR and FQNEAQ (reference sequence). CDR3 region: CSSFGVNTEAFF. The CDR3 DNA is TGTTCCAGTTTCGGGGTGAACACTGAAGCTTTCTTT.

The V call is TRBV6-1, the J call TRBJ1-2, with D possibly TRBD1 on 5 matching bases. Germline V lookup: CDR1 MNHNS, CDR2 SASEGT. V was cut by 7 bases and J by 8 bases, with 14 bases left in between. The CDR3 consists of 12 residues. CDR3 bases: TGTGCCAGCAACGGACATGAACGAGGCTACACCTTC. The encoded protein is CASNGHERGYTF.

This clone was seen just once. The chain joins TRBV5-4 to TRBJ2-1; D is ambiguous. Germline lookup yields CDR1 SGHNT and CDR2 YYREEE (reference sequence). V gave up 1 base and J gave up 2 bases, with 13 bases separating them. This CDR3 is built from 16 residues. CDR3 loop: CASSLPGELPYNEQFF. DNA of the CDR3: TGTGCCAGCAGCTTGCCCGGTGAGCTCCCCTACAATGAGCAGTTCTTC. Complete variable domain (other parts from reference TRBV5-4 and TRBJ2-1): ETGVTQSPTHLIKTRGQQVTLRCSSQSGHNTVSWYQQALGQGPQFIFQYYREEENGRGNFPPRFSGLQFPNYSSELNVNALELDDSALYLCASSLPGELPYNEQFFGPGTRLTVL.

This chain connects TRBV7-9 to TRBJ2-6; TRBD1 matches at 7 bases. Germline lookup yields CDR1 SEHNR and CDR2 FQNEAQ (reference sequence). The CDR3 has 17 amino acids. V lost 8 bases and J lost 0; bases outside the gene matches: 10. The CDR3 nucleotides read TGTGCCAGCGGAATCGGACAGGTGCGCTCTGGGGCCAACGTCCTGACTTTC. Its translation is CASGIGQVRSGANVLTF.